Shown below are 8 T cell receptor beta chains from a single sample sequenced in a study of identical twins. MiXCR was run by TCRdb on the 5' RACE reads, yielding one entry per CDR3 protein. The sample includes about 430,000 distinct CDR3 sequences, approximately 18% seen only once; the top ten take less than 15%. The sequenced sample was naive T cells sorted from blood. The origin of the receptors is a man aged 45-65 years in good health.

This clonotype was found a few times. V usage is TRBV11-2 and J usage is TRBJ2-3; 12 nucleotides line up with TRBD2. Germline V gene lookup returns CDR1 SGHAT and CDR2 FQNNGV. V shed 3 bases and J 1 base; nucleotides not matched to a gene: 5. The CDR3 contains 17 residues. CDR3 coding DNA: TGTGCCAGCAGCTTCTCTAGCGGGAGGGCCGGCACAGATACGCAGTATTTT. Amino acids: CASSFSSGRAGTDTQYF.

This CDR3 is CASSPSAGYEQFF. The CDR3 nucleotides are TGTGCCAGCTCACCTTCTGCGGGCTATGAGCAGTTCTTC. The chain carries TRBV18 and TRBJ2-1, with D possibly matching TRBD2 (5 bases). V was trimmed by 3 bases and J by 8 bases, leaving 11 bases between them. In germline, CDR1 is KGHSH, CDR2 LQKENI. The CDR3 is made up of 13 amino acids.

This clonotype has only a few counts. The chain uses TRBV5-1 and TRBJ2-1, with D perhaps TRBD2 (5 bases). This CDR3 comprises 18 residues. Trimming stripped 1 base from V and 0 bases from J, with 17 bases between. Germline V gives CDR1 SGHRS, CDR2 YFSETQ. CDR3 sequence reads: CASSLLASRASSYNEQFF. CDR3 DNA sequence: TGCGCCAGCAGCTTGTTGGCTAGCCGGGCAAGCTCCTACAATGAGCAGTTCTTC.

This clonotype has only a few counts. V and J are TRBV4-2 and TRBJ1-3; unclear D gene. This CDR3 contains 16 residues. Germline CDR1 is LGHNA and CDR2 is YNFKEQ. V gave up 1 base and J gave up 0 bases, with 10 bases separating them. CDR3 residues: CASSQAAGSSGNTIYF. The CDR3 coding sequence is TGTGCCAGCAGCCAAGCTGCGGGAAGCTCTGGAAACACCATATATTTT.

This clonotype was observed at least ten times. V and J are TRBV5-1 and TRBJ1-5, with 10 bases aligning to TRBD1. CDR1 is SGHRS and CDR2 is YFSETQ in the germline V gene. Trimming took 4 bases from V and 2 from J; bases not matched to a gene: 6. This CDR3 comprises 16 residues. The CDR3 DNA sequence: TGCGCCAGCAGCCCAGGGACAGGGGTGGGCAATCAGCCCCAGCATTTT. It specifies CASSPGTGVGNQPQHF.

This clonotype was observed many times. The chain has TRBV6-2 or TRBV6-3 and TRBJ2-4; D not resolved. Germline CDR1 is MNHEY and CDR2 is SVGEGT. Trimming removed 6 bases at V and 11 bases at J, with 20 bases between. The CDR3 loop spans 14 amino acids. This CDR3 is CASSRSSGRPVQYF. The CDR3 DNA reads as TGTGCCAGCAGCCGTTCCTCGGGCCGCCCGGTTCAGTACTTC.

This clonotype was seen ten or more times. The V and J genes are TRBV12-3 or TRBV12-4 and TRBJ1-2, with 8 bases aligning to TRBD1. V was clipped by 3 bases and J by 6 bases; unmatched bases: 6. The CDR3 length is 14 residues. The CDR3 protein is CASSFGDRIHGYTF. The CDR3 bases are TGTGCCAGCAGTTTTGGGGACAGGATTCATGGCTACACCTTC.

The CDR3 sequence is CASSSGVPGELFF. The DNA for the CDR3 is TGTGCCAGCAGTTCCGGGGTCCCCGGGGAGCTGTTTTTT. The chain carries TRBV12-3 or TRBV12-4 and TRBJ2-2; D may be TRBD2 (5 bases). The ends were cut back, 4 bases at V and 6 bases at J, with 9 bases in the middle. The CDR3 contains 13 residues.